This T cell receptor (beta chain) was retrieved from a study of beta chain features in type 1 diabetes. General study results and limits: In all four CD4+ subsets, TCRB CDR3 length was significantly, moderately reduced in type 1 diabetes. These data did not resolve whether HLA type affects TCRB rearrangement.

After removal of 5 bases from V and 8 bases from J, the junction contained 10 bases not matched to a gene. This CDR3 region has 15 residues. Per germline, CDR1 MNHEY and CDR2 SMNVEV (reference sequence). Expressed TCRB transcripts were sequenced because the entire RNA isolate underwent reverse transcription. The table came from immunoSEQ multiplex PCR; TCRdb's copy has only in-frame clones and leaves some out. This sample has over 650,000 clones, with about 14% found just once. On this clone itself: The antigen is undetermined.

The sequencing sample was made of naive CD4+ T cells from blood. The chain recombines TRBV27 with TRBJ2-1; 9 bases agree with TRBD2. The source is a man between 18 and 35 years old with type 1 diabetes. In DNA form, the CDR3 reads TGTGCCAGCAGTCCCCGGGGCGGGGGGGCCCATGAGCAGTTCTTC. Its translation is CASSPRGGGAHEQFF.